This TCR beta chain was captured in a study of beta chain features in type 1 diabetes. Broader study findings: Relative to healthy donors, patients appeared to have naive, central memory and Treg TCRB repertoires that were more similar.

About this clone itself: Its antigen remains unidentified.

The germline gives CDR1 MNHNS, CDR2 SASEGT. The CDR3 is 12 residues long. Trimming stripped 6 bases from V and 5 bases from J, with 10 bases between. Expressed TCRB transcripts were sequenced after all isolated RNA was converted to cDNA. Clones were sequenced by immunoSEQ multiplex PCR, and TCRdb holds only the in-frame ones, with some missing. Of almost 350,000 clones in the sample, 7.5% to 9% are singletons; the top ten hold approximately 0.47%. The sequencing sample was made of central memory CD4+ T cells from blood. The chain links TRBV6-1 to TRBJ1-2; D call uncertain. This receptor was identified in a woman between 18 and 29 years old in good health. The CDR3 reads CASRSDRYGYTF. CDR3 in DNA: TGTGCCAGCAGATCAGATAGGTATGGCTACACCTTC.